This T cell receptor (beta chain) derives from a study of T-cell reconstitution after alpha-beta-depleted transplantation in children. Construction of the TCRbeta library involved unique molecular identifiers. TCRdb used MiXCR to reprocess the PCR reads, holding one entry per CDR3 protein. The top ten clones hold 5% to 6% of a sample with a few hundred thousand distinct CDR3 sequences, roughly an eighth of them seen once. The V and J ends lost 2 bases and 3 bases, in that order; junction bases with no gene match: 2. CDR3 length equals 15 residues. Germline assignment: CDR1 SEHNR and CDR2 FQNEAQ (reference sequence).

This receptor was taken from a human donor who donated a stem cell graft to a child with combined immunodeficiency. The chain links TRBV7-9 to TRBJ2-2; 8 bases line up with TRBD2. The sequenced sample was PBMCs from the stem cell graft donor, obtained from the stem cell graft. The CDR3 nucleotides read TGTGCCAGCAGCTTACTAGCGGGCTACACCGGGGAGCTGTTTTTT. It encodes CASSLLAGYTGELFF. Using reference TRBV7-9 and TRBJ2-2 for the parts outside the CDR3, the full variable domain is DTGVSQNPRHKITKRGQNVTFRCDPISEHNRLYWYRQTLGQGPEFLTYFQNEAQLEKSRLLSDRFSAERPKGSFSTLEIQRTEQGDSAMYLCASSLLAGYTGELFFGEGSRLTVL.